This T cell receptor beta chain is from a study of siplizumab effects on memory and regulatory T cells (dated by TCRdb to the late 2010s). Context from the whole study: The study examined how the anti-CD2 antibody siplizumab affects alloreactive T-cell subsets in allogeneic mixed lymphocyte reactions built from human PBMCs. Study-wide conclusions, independent of this receptor: Of the alloreactive CD4+ clones that could be mapped, the Treg-derived share averaged around 70% with siplizumab compared with roughly 25% in control reactions. Roughly 75-95% of proliferating CD4+ or CD8+ clones could not be assigned a naive or memory phenotype. Sequences below about 10^-5 frequency were poorly captured, so only a minor fraction of alloreactive clones could be mapped to unstimulated subsets. The cumulative frequency of alloreactive sequences that could be traced back to unstimulated CD4+ memory T cells was significantly reduced by siplizumab. Unstimulated naive T cells appeared to be more diverse than memory T cells, and naive cells seemed to make a substantial contribution to the alloresponse. The suppressive function of proliferating Tregs from siplizumab cultures was not functionally confirmed.

According to the germline V gene, CDR1 reads SNHLY and CDR2 reads FYNNEI. From the cysteine up to the phenylalanine, the CDR3 has a length of 14 residues. Just CDR3 DNA is preserved here, 42 bases in frame from base 1. The library was generated by the immunoSEQ multiplex PCR assay. The deep sequencing platform assayed around 10^5 TCR templates per sample. Genomic DNA extracted from sorted T cells was the material used for TCRbeta CDR3 sequencing. The authors processed their data as follows. The R programming language was used for clonal analysis of TCRbeta CDR3 data. Alloreactive CD4+ and CD8+ clones were defined by comparing unstimulated samples with post-reaction CFSE-low samples. By matching sequences to the repertoires of sorted unstimulated Treg and non-Treg cells, each alloreactive CD4+ clone was assigned a regulatory or non-regulatory origin. TCRdb re-hosts the immuneACCESS table, in-frame sequences only. Its copies lack some clones; in the studies checked, an unresolved V gene accounts for under half of them, and the cause for the rest is not known. The V and J calls and the clone size are those of that table, but D and trimming were determined from the DNA. The sample table contains some 110,000 clones; only one count was recorded for roughly 92% of them. In total, the top ten clones hold 0.62% of the sample.

Notes on this clone: What this receptor recognizes is not known. One junction end does not reproduce the germline sequence, and a read error may be involved.

TCRbeta CDR3 sequencing was performed on sorted unstimulated T cells and on proliferating T cells recovered from mixed lymphocyte reactions. Fresh whole blood from fewer than twelve HLA-typed healthy donors was used to isolate PBMCs. To map where alloreactive clones came from, CD4+ regulatory T cells in the unstimulated state were FACS-sorted. The receptor comes from a human donor in good health. The source material was Tregs sorted from blood. The chain couples TRBV2 to TRBJ1-4; 9 bases in the middle match TRBD1. The DNA reads TGTGCCAGCAGCCCTACTACGACAGGGGGGAAACTGTCTTTT. This encodes CASSPTTTGGKLSF.